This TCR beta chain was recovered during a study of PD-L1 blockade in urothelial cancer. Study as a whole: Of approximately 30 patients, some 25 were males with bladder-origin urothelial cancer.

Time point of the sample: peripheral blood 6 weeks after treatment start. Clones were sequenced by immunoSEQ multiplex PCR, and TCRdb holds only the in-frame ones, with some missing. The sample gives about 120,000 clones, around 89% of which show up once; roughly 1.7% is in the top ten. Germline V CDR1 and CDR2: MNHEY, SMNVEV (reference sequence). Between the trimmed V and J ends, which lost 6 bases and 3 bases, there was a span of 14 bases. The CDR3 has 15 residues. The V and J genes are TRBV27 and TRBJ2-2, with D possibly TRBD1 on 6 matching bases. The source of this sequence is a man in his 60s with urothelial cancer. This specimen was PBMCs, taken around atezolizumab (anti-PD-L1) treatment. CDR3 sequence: CASRKQGTHTGELFF. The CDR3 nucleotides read TGTGCCAGCAGAAAACAGGGAACCCACACCGGGGAGCTGTTTTTT.